A selection of T cell receptor beta chains follows, all from one sample in a study of CD8 T cells in ankylosing spondylitis. TCRdb reprocessed the 5' RACE reads via MiXCR and lists one record per CDR3 protein. The table records about 210,000 distinct CDR3 sequences, around 7.9% of them present only once. The material sequenced was blood, either unsorted or a sorted T cell fraction (not recorded which). The receptor source for this set is a male donor with ankylosing spondylitis. Each CDR3 is given with its conserved first and last residue.

j_call v_call cdr3_aa
TRBJ2-7 TRBV27 CASSLSGLAGAYEQYF
TRBJ1-4 TRBV7-2 CASSAHTGLRNEKLFF
TRBJ2-1 TRBV20-1 CSASWSGGEYLWNEQFF
TRBJ1-3 TRBV9 CASSGTKGNTIYF
TRBJ1-1 TRBV27 CASSYRGAEAFF
TRBJ1-1 TRBV20-1 CSAREERGDMNTEAFF
TRBJ2-7 TRBV4-2 CASSQEGTTTYEQYF
TRBJ2-7 TRBV7-9 CASSSTGTGPTYEQYF
TRBJ1-2 TRBV9 CASSSGPGTLYGYTF
TRBJ1-1 TRBV6-1 CASSQTPTGMNTEAFF
TRBJ2-1 TRBV6-1 CASSGQGIFIMNEQFF
TRBJ1-6 TRBV28 CASRPTGNHSPLHF
TRBJ2-2 TRBV30 CAWDPTPGDYTGELFF
TRBJ2-1 TRBV9 CASSVGRHEQFF
TRBJ1-1 TRBV2 CASSGRDRRSPSEAFF
TRBJ1-6 TRBV27 CASSFRGGASLHF
TRBJ1-4 TRBV4-3 CASSITDRATNEKLFF
TRBJ2-2 TRBV28 CASSLRGGASGELFF
TRBJ2-5 TRBV7-9 CASSPPEGARRETQYF
TRBJ2-5 TRBV12-3/TRBV12-4 CASSRASGRETQYF
TRBJ1-6 TRBV20-1 CSARDSRDNFGFNSPLHF
TRBJ2-5 TRBV27 CASSLSWGAETQYF
TRBJ2-1 TRBV7-9 CASSSSTSGEQFF
TRBJ1-5 TRBV28 CASSLSDWTRQPQHF
TRBJ2-2 TRBV6-2/TRBV6-3 CASSRGQGTGELFF
TRBJ2-7 TRBV7-6 CASSPGLDYEQYF
TRBJ1-1 TRBV20-1 CSASVGFGTEAFF
TRBJ1-3 TRBV4-1 CASSQSPGDIYTIYF
TRBJ1-5 TRBV4-2 CASSQAQGNQPQHF
TRBJ2-7 TRBV5-1 CASSLSYRGSYEQYF
TRBJ2-1 TRBV20-1 CSAPGDGTVYNEQFF
TRBJ2-3 TRBV6-1 CASSEFVGHSTDTQYF
TRBJ2-1 TRBV9 CASSASQNQQQVNEQFF
TRBJ2-7 TRBV7-9 CASSLAGMGYEQYF
TRBJ2-7 TRBV29-1 CSVGGGFYEQYF
TRBJ1-1 TRBV29-1 CSVTGLLGALKLSSEAFF
TRBJ2-3 TRBV5-1 CASSPVDRYTDTQYF
TRBJ2-5 TRBV6-2/TRBV6-3 CASSQYSFRETQYF
TRBJ2-5 TRBV6-5 CASSYVGYQETQYF
TRBJ2-1 TRBV15 CATSSGGTSYNEQFF
TRBJ2-7 TRBV27 CASSGGTGVHF
TRBJ1-1 TRBV6-5 CASSYSRITENTEAFF
TRBJ1-1 TRBV10-3 CASSNRTEAFF
TRBJ1-1 TRBV4-1 CASSQGMAAEAFF
TRBJ2-5 TRBV11-2 CASSFGWEETQYF
TRBJ1-5 TRBV11-2 CASSPDTLHTQPQHF
TRBJ2-1 TRBV27 CASSLYLDNEQFF
TRBJ1-1 TRBV11-2 CASSLVLFSLDPNTEAFF
TRBJ2-3 TRBV28 CASSPDRFGGTDTQYF
TRBJ2-2 TRBV5-1 CASSARDTIPGELFF